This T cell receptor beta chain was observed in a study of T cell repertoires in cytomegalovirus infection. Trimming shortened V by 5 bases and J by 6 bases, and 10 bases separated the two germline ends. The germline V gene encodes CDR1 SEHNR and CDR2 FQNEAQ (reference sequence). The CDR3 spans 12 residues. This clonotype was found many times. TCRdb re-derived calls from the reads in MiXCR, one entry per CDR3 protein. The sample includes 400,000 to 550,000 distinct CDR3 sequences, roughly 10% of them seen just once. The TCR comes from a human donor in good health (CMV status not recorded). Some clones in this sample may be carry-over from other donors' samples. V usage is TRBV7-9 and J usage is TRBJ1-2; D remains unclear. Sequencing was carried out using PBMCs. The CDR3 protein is CASSLQKDGYTF. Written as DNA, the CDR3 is TGTGCCAGCAGCCTCCAGAAAGATGGCTACACCTTC.